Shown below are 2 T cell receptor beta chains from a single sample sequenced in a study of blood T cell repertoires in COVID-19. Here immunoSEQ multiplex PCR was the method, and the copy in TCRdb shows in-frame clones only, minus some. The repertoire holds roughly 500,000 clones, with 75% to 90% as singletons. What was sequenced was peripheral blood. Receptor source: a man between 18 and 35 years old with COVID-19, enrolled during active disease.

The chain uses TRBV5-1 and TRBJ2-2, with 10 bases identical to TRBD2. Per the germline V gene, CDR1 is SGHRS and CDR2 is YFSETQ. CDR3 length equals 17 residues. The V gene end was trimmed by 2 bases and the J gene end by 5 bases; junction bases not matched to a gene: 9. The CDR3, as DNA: TGCGCCAGCAGCTTAGGGGCCCTAGCGGGAGTTACCGGGGAGCTGTTTTTT. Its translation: CASSLGALAGVTGELFF.

CDR3 sequence reads: CASSQGDGSYGYTF. The CDR3 coding sequence is TGCGCCAGCAGCCAGGGTGACGGGTCCTATGGCTACACCTTC. This chain uses TRBV4-1 with TRBJ1-2; no definite D call. Trimming removed 3 bases at V and 4 bases at J, with 12 bases between. This CDR3 region has 14 residues. Germline assignment: CDR1 MGHRA and CDR2 YSYEKL.